Described below is a single TCR beta chain sequence and its context. Just one base apart from a much larger clone, this may be a read error. This specimen comes from a study of human T cells and chemical hapten exposure. Study overall: Patients additionally received therapeutic doses of diphenylcyclopropenone on the scalp once a week, and this continued throughout the roughly 26-week study. Patches with 0.01% DPC went on the upper back, and the tests were read at 6 days.

In germline, CDR1 is SQVTM, CDR2 ANQGSEA. V gave up 7 bases and J gave up 9 bases; unmatched junction bases: 12. The CDR3 is 13 amino acids. The library put unique molecular identifiers onto individual cDNA molecules. MiXCR, applied by TCRdb to the RACE reads, yields one record per CDR3 protein. Of under 120,000 distinct CDR3 sequences in the sample, roughly 9.6% are singletons; the top ten hold around 3.5%. Time point described: patch test 1, 2 weeks after DPC sensitization. Stated treatment: therapeutic diphenylcyclopropenone sensitization with weekly scalp DPC. The input for sequencing was whole blood, taken in connection with sensitization to the hapten diphenylcyclopropenone (DPC). V and J are TRBV29-1 and TRBJ1-1; 9 bases align to TRBD1. This clonotype originated in a woman aged 35 to 49 with alopecia areata. Some clones in this sample may be carry-over from other donors' samples. CDR3 bases: TGCAGCGGTGGGGGACAGGGCGCGACTCAAGCTTTCTTT. This translates into CSGGGQGATQAFF. Full variable domain (missing parts from reference TRBV29-1 and TRBJ1-1): SAVISQKPSRDICQRGTSLTIQCQVDSQVTMMFWYRQQPGQSLTLIATANQGSEATYESGFVIDKFPISRPNLTFSTLTVSNMSPEDSSIYLCSGGGQGATQAFFGQGTRLTVV.